This record looks at one TCR beta chain sequence and its context. Data came from immunoSEQ multiplex PCR; TCRdb stores just in-frame clones and leaves some out. The repertoire holds about 73,000 clones, with 80% to 95% as singletons. The V end lost 10 bases, the J end lost 0 bases, and 14 bases lay between the germline ends. This CDR3 has 14 residues. The germline CDR1 and CDR2 sequences are MDHEN and SYDVKM. This record comes from a study of OX40 agonist ivuxolimab in advanced cancers. Sequenced material: CD4+ or CD8+ T cells sorted from blood, taken in a trial of the OX40 agonist ivuxolimab. This clonotype originated in an adult with an advanced solid tumor such as melanoma, head and neck, liver or kidney cancer. The chain is built from TRBV28 and TRBJ2-3, with D possibly matching TRBD2 (5 bases). DNA for the CDR3: TGTGCCATCCGAGGGTCCCGGAGCACAGATACGCAGTATTTT. It encodes CAIRGSRSTDTQYF. Filled out from reference TRBV28 and TRBJ2-3, the complete variable domain reads DVKVTQSSRYLVKRTGEKVFLECVQDMDHENMFWYRQDPGLGLRLIYFSYDVKMKEKGDIPEGYSVSREKKERFSLILESASTNQTSMYLCAIRGSRSTDTQYFGPGTRLTVL.